This is a list of T cell receptor beta chains from one sample in a study of cytomegalovirus exposure and HLA in healthy donors. The table came from immunoSEQ multiplex PCR; TCRdb's copy has only in-frame clones and leaves some out. The table lists roughly 96,000 clones, roughly 74% of them singletons. Sequencing was carried out using PBMCs. Receptors originate from a female donor in good health and CMV-seropositive. The CDR3 runs from the conserved cysteine through the conserved F or W. The D gene is left open where the match is weak. A clone size is listed for some rows: how often the clone was seen (once, few, many), or a class if it is expanded.

TRBV5-1	TRBJ2-3	.	.	14	CASSSPARPDTQYF	TGCGCCAGCAGCTCCCCGGCTAGACCAGATACGCAGTATTTT
TRBV15	TRBJ2-5	.	.	14	CATSRDYIEETQYF	TGTGCCACCAGCAGAGATTATATCGAAGAGACCCAGTACTTC
TRBV7-9	TRBJ2-7	.	.	12	CASSSNLYEQYF	TGTGCCAGCAGCTCGAACCTATACGAGCAGTACTTC
TRBV30	TRBJ1-6	TRBD1	few	16	CAWTSSGTGRNSPLHF	TGTGCCTGGACCTCTTCTGGGACAGGGCGTAATTCACCCCTCCACTTT
TRBV7-9	TRBJ1-1	.	.	13	CASSLARNTEAFF	TGTGCCAGCAGCTTAGCGAGGAACACTGAAGCTTTCTTT
TRBV2	TRBJ2-7	.	.	13	CASSPNPSYEQYF	TGTGCCAGCAGTCCAAACCCTAGTTACGAGCAGTACTTC
TRBV6-1	TRBJ2-1	TRBD2	.	15	CASSYYQRGDNEQFF	TGTGCCAGCAGCTATTATCAGCGGGGGGACAATGAGCAGTTCTTC
TRBV19	TRBJ1-1	.	.	16	CASTPVWADMNTEAFF	TGTGCCAGTACCCCGGTTTGGGCAGACATGAACACTGAAGCTTTCTTT
TRBV30	TRBJ2-7	TRBD1	few	17	CAWSPNWGQGRKDEQYF	TGTGCCTGGAGTCCGAACTGGGGACAGGGGAGAAAGGACGAGCAGTACTTC
TRBV2	TRBJ2-1	TRBD2	.	14	CASRMRLAVHEQFF	TGTGCCAGCAGGATGCGACTAGCTGTCCATGAGCAGTTCTTC
TRBV29-1	TRBJ2-2	.	.	15	CSVEGYRANTGELFF	TGCAGCGTCGAAGGTTACAGGGCCAACACCGGGGAGCTGTTTTTT
TRBV10-1	TRBJ1-1	TRBD1	.	14	CASSTGTGGTEAFF	TGCGCCAGCAGTACCGGGACAGGGGGAACTGAAGCTTTCTTT
TRBV7-2	TRBJ2-7	.	.	16	CASSSYRDPTSYEQYF	TGTGCCAGCAGCTCCTACAGGGACCCAACTTCCTACGAGCAGTACTTC
TRBV19	TRBJ1-5	.	.	16	CASSRPVGGGNQPQHF	TGTGCCAGTAGCCGGCCGGTAGGCGGTGGCAATCAGCCCCAGCATTTT
TRBV7-2	TRBJ1-2	TRBD1	few	14	CASSFSGGAGGYTF	TGTGCCAGCAGCTTTTCAGGGGGCGCGGGGGGCTACACCTTC
TRBV9	TRBJ1-1	TRBD1	.	15	CASSPAGQANTEAFF	TGTGCCAGCAGCCCAGCGGGACAGGCGAACACTGAAGCTTTCTTT
TRBV25-1	TRBJ2-1	.	.	15	CASTEGGGRYNEQFF	TGTGCCAGCACCGAGGGGGGGGGCCGCTACAATGAGCAGTTCTTC
TRBV5-4	TRBJ2-1	TRBD1	.	14	CASSRDRFYNEQFF	TGTGCCAGCAGCCGGGACAGATTTTACAATGAGCAGTTCTTC
TRBV9	TRBJ2-5	.	.	14	CASSVVQAGETQYF	TGTGCCAGCAGCGTAGTACAGGCCGGGGAGACCCAGTACTTC
TRBV5-1	TRBJ2-2	TRBD2	.	16	CASSEGLARGSGELFF	TGCGCCAGCAGCGAGGGACTAGCGAGGGGTTCCGGGGAGCTGTTTTTT
TRBV9	TRBJ2-1	TRBD2	.	17	CASSVEYRGRSGNEQFF	TGTGCCAGCAGCGTAGAGTATCGCGGGAGATCGGGTAATGAGCAGTTCTTC
TRBV28	TRBJ1-2	TRBD1	.	14	CASSLGDRLYGYTF	TGTGCCAGCAGTTTGGGGGACAGGCTCTATGGCTACACCTTC
TRBV7-8	TRBJ1-1	.	few	14	CASSLEGANTEAFF	TGTGCCAGCAGCTTAGAAGGGGCAAACACTGAAGCTTTCTTT
TRBV30	TRBJ2-1	.	once	14	CAWTVARSYNEQFF	TGTGCCTGGACGGTAGCGCGCTCCTACAATGAGCAGTTCTTC
TRBV28	TRBJ2-3	TRBD2	few	17	CASSPAGTSGNTDTQYF	TGTGCCAGCAGTCCAGCCGGGACTAGCGGTAACACAGATACGCAGTATTTT
TRBV19	TRBJ2-2	TRBD1	.	12	CASRRRQGRLFF	TGTGCCAGTAGAAGGAGACAGGGGCGGCTGTTTTTT
TRBV15	TRBJ2-7	.	.	15	CATSRPTHPPSGQYF	TGTGCCACCAGCAGACCCACTCATCCTCCCAGCGGGCAGTACTTC
TRBV28	TRBJ2-2	.	.	14	CASSLDGLARELFF	TGTGCCAGCAGTTTAGATGGGCTGGCGAGGGAGCTGTTTTTT
TRBV5-1	TRBJ1-6	.	.	18	CASSLAGGSSSYNSPLHF	TGCGCCAGCAGCTTGGCGGGGGGCAGTAGCTCCTATAATTCACCCCTCCACTTT
TRBV7-6	TRBJ1-4	.	once	16	CASSFRQRATNEKLFF	TGTGCCAGCAGCTTCCGACAGCGGGCAACTAATGAAAAACTGTTTTTT
TRBV11-2	TRBJ2-3	TRBD2	.	15	CASSLTSGSTDTQYF	TGTGCCAGCAGCCTTACTAGCGGTAGCACAGATACGCAGTATTTT
TRBV4-3	TRBJ1-3	.	.	15	CASSQDQGSGNTIYF	TGCGCCAGCAGCCAGGACCAGGGCTCTGGAAACACCATATATTTT
TRBV7-2	TRBJ2-7	TRBD2	.	17	CASSLGLAGGTSYEQYF	TGTGCCAGCAGCCTGGGACTAGCGGGGGGCACCTCCTACGAGCAGTACTTC
TRBV9	TRBJ2-3	.	.	14	CASSAWRDTDTQYF	TGTGCCAGCAGCGCCTGGCGGGACACAGATACGCAGTATTTT
TRBV4-3	TRBJ2-1	.	.	15	CASSQEGSSYNEQFF	TGCGCCAGCAGCCAAGAGGGGAGCTCCTACAATGAGCAGTTCTTC
TRBV6-5	TRBJ1-5	.	.	12	CASRPTNQPQHF	TGTGCCAGCAGACCTACTAATCAGCCCCAGCATTTT
TRBV5-1	TRBJ2-1	.	.	14	CASHLRPGGDEQFF	TGCGCCAGCCACTTGAGGCCGGGGGGCGATGAGCAGTTCTTC
TRBV6-5	TRBJ1-1	TRBD1	few	13	CASRRGRGAEAFF	TGTGCCAGCAGGAGGGGCAGGGGGGCTGAAGCTTTCTTT
TRBV10-3	TRBJ2-5	TRBD2	.	14	CAIRPGLVGETQYF	TGCGCCATCAGACCGGGACTAGTTGGAGAGACCCAGTACTTC
TRBV6-6	TRBJ1-1	.	.	13	CASRYREDTEAFF	TGTGCCAGCAGGTACAGGGAGGACACTGAAGCTTTCTTT
TRBV20-1	TRBJ2-1	.	.	10	CSAREDEQFF	TGCAGTGCTAGGGAGGATGAGCAGTTCTTC
TRBV9	TRBJ2-1	TRBD2	few	14	CASSAGTSPNEQFF	TGTGCCAGCAGCGCCGGGACTAGCCCCAATGAGCAGTTCTTC
TRBV7-9	TRBJ2-7	.	.	14	CASSPTGGRDEQYF	TGTGCCAGCAGCCCCACGGGGGGCCGTGACGAGCAGTACTTC
TRBV4-2	TRBJ2-2	TRBD2	once	15	CASSRSGGDTGELFF	TGTGCCAGCAGCCGCAGCGGGGGAGACACCGGGGAGCTGTTTTTT
TRBV7-9	TRBJ2-7	TRBD1	once	18	CASSFYRGVGTGSDEQYF	TGTGCCAGCAGCTTTTATAGAGGAGTCGGGACAGGGAGCGACGAGCAGTACTTC
TRBV5-1	TRBJ2-3	.	.	13	CASSLDFTDTQYF	TGCGCCAGCAGCTTGGACTTTACAGATACGCAGTATTTT
TRBV30	TRBJ1-1	.	once	13	CAWSVGVHTEAFF	TGTGCCTGGAGTGTAGGGGTCCACACTGAAGCTTTCTTT
TRBV6-1	TRBJ2-7	TRBD1	few	14	CACQYRDREYEQYF	TGTGCCTGCCAATACCGGGACAGGGAGTACGAGCAGTACTTC
TRBV28	TRBJ1-4	TRBD1	.	17	CASLAGWTGGADEKLFF	TGTGCCAGCCTTGCAGGGTGGACAGGGGGCGCGGATGAAAAACTGTTTTTT
TRBV28	TRBJ2-2	TRBD2	.	14	CASSKRGNTGELFF	TGTGCCAGCAGTAAGCGGGGGAACACCGGGGAGCTGTTTTTT
TRBV7-2	TRBJ2-7	TRBD1	.	18	CASSVMALGTGGSYEQYF	TGTGCCAGCAGCGTTATGGCTTTGGGGACAGGGGGCTCCTACGAGCAGTACTTC
TRBV5-4	TRBJ2-5	TRBD2	.	15	CASSLASGYQETQYF	TGTGCCAGCAGCTTGGCTAGCGGGTACCAAGAGACCCAGTACTTC
TRBV5-1	TRBJ2-1	TRBD2	.	15	CASSLSSGRYNEQFF	TGCGCCAGCAGCTTGTCTAGCGGGAGATACAATGAGCAGTTCTTC